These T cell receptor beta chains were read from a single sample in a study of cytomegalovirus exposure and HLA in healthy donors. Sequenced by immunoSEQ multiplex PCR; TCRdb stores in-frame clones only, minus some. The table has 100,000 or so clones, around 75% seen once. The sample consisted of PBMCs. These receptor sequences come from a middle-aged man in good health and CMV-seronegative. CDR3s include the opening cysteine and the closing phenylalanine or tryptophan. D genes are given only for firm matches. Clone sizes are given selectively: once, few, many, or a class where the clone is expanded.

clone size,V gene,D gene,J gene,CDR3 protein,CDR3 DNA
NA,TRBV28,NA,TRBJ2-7,CASSWDFSYEQYF,TGTGCCAGCAGCTGGGACTTCTCCTACGAGCAGTACTTC
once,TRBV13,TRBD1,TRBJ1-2,CASSRMTGSYGYTF,TGTGCCAGCAGCCGCATGACAGGGAGCTATGGCTACACCTTC
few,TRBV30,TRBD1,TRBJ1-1,CASTYFRQGARNTEAFF,TGTGCCTCCACCTACTTTAGACAGGGGGCGAGGAACACTGAAGCTTTCTTT
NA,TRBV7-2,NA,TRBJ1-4,CASSSQRATNEKLFF,TGTGCCAGCAGCTCCCAGAGGGCAACTAATGAAAAACTGTTTTTT
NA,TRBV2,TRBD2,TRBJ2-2,CASSEIAGNTGELFF,TGTGCCAGCAGTGAAATAGCGGGTAACACCGGGGAGCTGTTTTTT
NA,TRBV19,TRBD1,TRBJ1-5,CASSIGQGIQPQHF,TGTGCCAGTAGTATCGGACAGGGAATTCAGCCCCAGCATTTT
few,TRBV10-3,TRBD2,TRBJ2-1,CAIGPLLAGGPGEQFF,TGTGCCATCGGACCCCTACTAGCGGGGGGGCCGGGTGAGCAGTTCTTC
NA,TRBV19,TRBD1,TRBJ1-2,CASSIVQGDGYTF,TGTGCCAGTAGTATCGTACAGGGGGATGGCTACACCTTC
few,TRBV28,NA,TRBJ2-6,CASSSSPALSF,TGTGCCAGCAGTTCGTCCCCTGCTCTATCTTTC
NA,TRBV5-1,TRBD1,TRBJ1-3,CASSLGTGTGGADGNTIYF,TGCGCCAGCAGCTTAGGTACCGGGACAGGGGGCGCCGATGGAAACACCATATATTTT
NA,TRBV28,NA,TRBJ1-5,CASRIGGASNQPQHF,TGTGCCAGCAGAATAGGGGGGGCCAGCAATCAGCCCCAGCATTTT
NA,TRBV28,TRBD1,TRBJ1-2,CASSSPGTGTHGYTF,TGTGCCAGCAGTTCCCCCGGGACAGGGACACATGGCTACACCTTC
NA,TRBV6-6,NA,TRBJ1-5,CASSPMMGLQHF,TGTGCCAGCAGTCCGATGATGGGACTCCAGCATTTT
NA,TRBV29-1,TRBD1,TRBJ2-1,CSVEDSLLDRANLGQFF,TGCAGCGTTGAAGACTCGCTCTTAGACAGGGCTAACCTTGGGCAGTTCTTC
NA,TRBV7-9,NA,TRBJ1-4,CASSLGTSDEKLFF,TGTGCCAGCAGTCTAGGGACTTCGGATGAAAAACTGTTTTTT
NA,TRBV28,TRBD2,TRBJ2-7,CASSLLSGAQREQYF,TGTGCCAGCAGTTTATTAAGCGGGGCCCAACGCGAGCAGTACTTC
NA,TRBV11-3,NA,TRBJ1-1,CASSLDPSTEAFF,TGTGCCAGCAGCTTAGATCCTAGCACTGAAGCTTTCTTT
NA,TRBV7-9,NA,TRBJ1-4,CSSSLFTSTNEKLFF,TGTTCCAGCAGCTTATTCACTTCAACTAATGAAAAACTGTTTTTT
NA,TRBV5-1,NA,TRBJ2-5,CASSFQQETQYF,TGCGCCAGCAGCTTTCAGCAAGAGACCCAGTACTTC
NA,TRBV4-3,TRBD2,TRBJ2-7,CASSQDVGSRLAGRDEQYF,TGCGCCAGCAGCCAAGATGTAGGATCCCGACTAGCGGGAAGGGACGAGCAGTACTTC
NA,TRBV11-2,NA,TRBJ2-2,CASSRAGELFF,TGTGCCAGCAGCCGTGCGGGGGAGCTGTTTTTT
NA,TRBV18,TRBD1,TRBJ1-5,CASTTGDYQPQHF,TGTGCCAGCACAACAGGGGACTATCAGCCCCAGCATTTT
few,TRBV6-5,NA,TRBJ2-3,CATRQVYSTDTQYF,TGTGCCACACGGCAGGTTTATAGCACAGATACGCAGTATTTT
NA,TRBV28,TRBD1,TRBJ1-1,CASSDRGTEAFF,TGTGCCAGCAGCGACAGGGGGACTGAAGCTTTCTTT
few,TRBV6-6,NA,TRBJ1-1,CASSYSGGTEAFF,TGTGCCAGCAGTTACTCGGGGGGCACTGAAGCTTTCTTT
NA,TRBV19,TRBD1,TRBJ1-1,CASISGTGNTEAFF,TGTGCCAGTATTTCCGGGACAGGGAACACTGAAGCTTTCTTT
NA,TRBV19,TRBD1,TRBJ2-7,CASSILTTWDSYEQYF,TGTGCCAGTAGTATTTTGACCACGTGGGACAGCTACGAGCAGTACTTC
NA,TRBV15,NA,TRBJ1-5,CATSRDPLGGASSNQPQHF,TGTGCCACCAGCAGAGATCCCCTAGGAGGGGCGAGTAGCAATCAGCCCCAGCATTTT
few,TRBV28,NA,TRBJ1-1,CASSLAETVNTEAFF,TGTGCCAGCAGTCTCGCGGAGACAGTGAACACTGAAGCTTTCTTT
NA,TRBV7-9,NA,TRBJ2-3,CASSLGEGTDTQYF,TGTGCCAGCAGCCTGGGGGAGGGCACAGATACGCAGTATTTT
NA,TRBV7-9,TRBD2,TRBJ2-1,CASRWGQTSGNEQFF,TGTGCCAGCAGATGGGGACAGACTAGCGGGAATGAGCAGTTCTTC
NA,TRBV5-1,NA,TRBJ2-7,CASRVISGTNYEQYF,TGCGCCAGCAGAGTGATTTCCGGGACAAACTACGAGCAGTACTTC
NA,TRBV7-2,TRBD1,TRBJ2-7,CASSLAPGGGYEQYF,TGTGCCAGCAGCTTAGCCCCAGGGGGCGGATACGAGCAGTACTTC
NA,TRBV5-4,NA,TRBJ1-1,CASGGGMNTEAFF,TGTGCCTCCGGGGGGGGAATGAACACTGAAGCTTTCTTT
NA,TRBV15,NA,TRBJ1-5,CATSRETGWQPQHF,TGTGCCACCAGCAGGGAAACAGGGTGGCAGCCCCAGCATTTT
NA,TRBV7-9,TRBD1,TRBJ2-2,CASSFGTGFTGELFF,TGTGCCAGCAGCTTTGGGACAGGCTTCACCGGGGAGCTGTTTTTT
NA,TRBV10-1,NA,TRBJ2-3,CASKGEGDTQYF,TGCGCCAGCAAGGGGGAGGGAGATACGCAGTATTTT
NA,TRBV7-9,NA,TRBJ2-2,CASSRGGGANTGELFF,TGTGCCAGCAGCCGTGGGGGCGGAGCGAACACCGGGGAGCTGTTTTTT
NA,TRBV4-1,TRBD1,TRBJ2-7,CASSQTGTGAYEQYF,TGCGCCAGCAGCCAAACCGGGACAGGGGCCTACGAGCAGTACTTC
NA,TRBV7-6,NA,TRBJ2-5,CASSLTSETQYF,TGTGCCAGCAGCTTAACTAGCGAGACCCAGTACTTC
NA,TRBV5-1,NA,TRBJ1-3,CASSLDGPGAGNTIYF,TGCGCCAGCAGCTTGGATGGCCCCGGGGCTGGAAACACCATATATTTT
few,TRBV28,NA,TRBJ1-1,CASSLRAMVNTEAFF,TGTGCCAGCAGTTTGAGGGCAATGGTGAACACTGAAGCTTTCTTT
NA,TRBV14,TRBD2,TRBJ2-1,CASSPFRTSGSNEQFF,TGTGCCAGCAGCCCCTTCAGGACTAGCGGGAGTAATGAGCAGTTCTTC
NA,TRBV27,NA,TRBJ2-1,CASSFTNYNEQFF,TGTGCCAGCAGTTTTACTAACTACAATGAGCAGTTCTTC
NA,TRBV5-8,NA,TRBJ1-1,CASSLAGNSNTEAFF,TGTGCCAGCAGCTTGGCCGGGAACTCTAACACTGAAGCTTTCTTT